Below, 21 T cell receptor beta chains from the same sample are listed, as sequenced in a study of shared T cell receptors in the human thymus. Libraries were prepared by immunoSEQ multiplex PCR; TCRdb keeps only in-frame clonotypes and omits some of them. The profile shows roughly 410,000 clones, 85% to 95% of them singletons. The sample taken for sequencing was thymocytes. The origin of the receptors is a human donor.

The V gene is TRBV5-3, the J gene TRBJ2-7; D is ambiguous. TRBV5-3 belongs to the ORF category, with a function that is uncertain. V lost 4 bases to trimming and J lost 3 bases, with 5 bases between them. CDR3 length: 11 amino acids. CDR3 bases: TGTGCCAGAAGCCCATTCTACGAGCAGTACTTC. This translates into CARSPFYEQYF.

This clone was seen only once. This chain uses TRBV5-4 with TRBJ2-1; D remains ambiguous. Germline V gives CDR1 SGHNT, CDR2 YYREEE (reference sequence). The CDR3 extends over 15 amino acids. The V gene lost 2 bases and the J gene lost 0 bases, with 9 bases spanning the gap. The CDR3 sequence is CASSFVGGSYNEQFF. The CDR3, as DNA: TGTGCCAGCAGCTTTGTCGGTGGCTCCTACAATGAGCAGTTCTTC.

The rearrangement joins TRBV2 to TRBJ2-5; 10 bases map to TRBD2. The CDR3 runs to 15 residues. V was clipped by 1 base and J by 3 bases; unmatched bases: 2. In germline, CDR1 is SNHLY, CDR2 FYNNEI. The CDR3 spells CASSEVLAGEETQYF. The DNA for the CDR3 is TGTGCCAGCAGTGAAGTCCTAGCGGGAGAAGAGACCCAGTACTTC.

J is TRBJ2-7 and V is TRBV5-8, with 7 bases that match TRBD2. The CDR3 has 15 amino acids. V dropped 4 bases and J dropped 1; count of bases not matched to a gene: 8. The germline gives CDR1 SGHTS, CDR2 YDEGEE. For the CDR3, the DNA is TGTGCCAGCAGCGCCCCGGGAGGTGATTCCTACGAGCAGTACTTC. As protein: CASSAPGGDSYEQYF. The whole variable domain, filled in from reference TRBV5-8 and TRBJ2-7, reads EAGVTQSPTHLIKTRGQQATLRCSPISGHTSVYWYQQALGLGLQFLLWYDEGEERNRGNFPPRFSGRQFPNYSSELNVNALELEDSALYLCASSAPGGDSYEQYFGPGTRLTVT.

The rearrangement joins TRBV25-1 to TRBJ2-1, with D hard to call. From germline, CDR1 is MGHDK and CDR2 SYGVNS. CDR3 length: 15 residues. V was clipped by 4 bases and J by 0 bases, with 10 bases between them. The CDR3 DNA reads as TGTGCCAGCAGTGGGCTACACAGCTCCTACAATGAGCAGTTCTTC. Protein sequence: CASSGLHSSYNEQFF.

The rearrangement joins TRBV5-5 to TRBJ1-1; 7 positions agree with TRBD1. V gave up 6 bases and J gave up 5 bases; unmatched junction bases: 13. Looked up from germline, CDR1 is SGHKS and CDR2 is YYEKEE (reference sequence). This CDR3 is built from 15 residues. In DNA form, the CDR3 reads TGTGCCAGCAACTTAAAAGGACAGGAGGATACTGAAGCTTTCTTT. It specifies CASNLKGQEDTEAFF.

V gene TRBV27 combines with J gene TRBJ2-1; D remains ambiguous. The germline CDR1 and CDR2 sequences are MNHEY and SMNVEV (reference sequence). The CDR3 consists of 14 residues. Trimming removed 6 bases from V and 3 bases from J, with 12 bases in between. The CDR3 sequence is CASRFYQDYNEQFF. In DNA, the CDR3 is TGTGCCAGCAGATTTTACCAGGACTACAATGAGCAGTTCTTC.

This chain connects TRBV28 to TRBJ2-7; a weak D match, TRBD1 (5 bases). V shed 2 bases and J shed 4 bases, with 6 bases lying between them. Germline assignment: CDR1 MDHEN and CDR2 SYDVKM. This CDR3 has 12 residues. CDR3 in amino acids: CASSLPGYEQYF. The CDR3 bases are TGTGCCAGCAGTTTACCAGGGTACGAGCAGTACTTC. Supplemented by reference TRBV28 and TRBJ2-7, the full variable domain reads DVKVTQSSRYLVKRTGEKVFLECVQDMDHENMFWYRQDPGLGLRLIYFSYDVKMKEKGDIPEGYSVSREKKERFSLILESASTNQTSMYLCASSLPGYEQYFGPGTRLTVT.

The rearrangement links TRBV5-4 to TRBJ2-3; 10 bases match TRBD2. The V segment lost 4 bases and the J segment 8 bases; nucleotides outside the gene matches: 13. Germline V gives CDR1 SGHNT, CDR2 YYREEE (reference sequence). The CDR3 loop spans 16 amino acids. Here the CDR3 DNA reads TGTGCCAGCAGCCCAGCGGGAGGGCCGACCCTAGGTACGCAGTATTTT. Amino acid sequence: CASSPAGGPTLGTQYF.

The chain links TRBV28 to TRBJ1-2; D is undetermined. Germline CDR1 is MDHEN and CDR2 is SYDVKM. This CDR3 has 13 residues. V lost 6 bases and J 7 bases, leaving 15 bases between the germline ends. For the CDR3, the DNA is TGTGCCAGCAGGGGAGCGAGGAGTGGTGGCTACACCTTC. It translates to CASRGARSGGYTF.

This rearrangement joins TRBV25-1 to TRBJ2-3; 14 bases are shared with TRBD2. The V and J ends lost 4 bases and 2 bases, in that order; junction bases with no gene match: 2. CDR1 is MGHDK and CDR2 is SYGVNS in the germline V gene. The CDR3 spans 16 residues. The chain's CDR3 is CASSGLAGGNTDTQYF. In DNA, the CDR3 is TGTGCCAGCAGTGGACTAGCGGGAGGGAACACAGATACGCAGTATTTT.

The chain is built from TRBV4-2 and TRBJ2-7, with D perhaps assigned TRBD1 or TRBD2 (5 bases each). Trimming removed 8 bases from V and 3 bases from J, with 17 bases in between. The CDR3 length is 14 residues. CDR1 LGHNA and CDR2 YNFKEQ come from the germline V gene. CDR3 sequence reads: CASVGTPEVYEQYF. The CDR3 bases are TGTGCCAGCGTGGGGACGCCCGAAGTCTACGAGCAGTACTTC.

This clone has just one count. The chain recombines TRBV27 with TRBJ2-7, with D perhaps TRBD1 (6 bases). Germline V CDR1 and CDR2: MNHEY, SMNVEV (reference sequence). V was trimmed by 2 bases and J by 6 bases, leaving 20 bases between them. CDR3 size: 16 residues. The CDR3 DNA sequence: TGTGCCAGCAGTTTAATGACCTTGTGGGGGCCTGGCGAGCAGTACTTC. Translation: CASSLMTLWGPGEQYF.

This clone was counted once. The J gene is TRBJ2-7, the V gene TRBV28; 8 bases agree with TRBD2. The CDR3 runs 14 residues. Germline V gives CDR1 MDHEN, CDR2 SYDVKM. V shed 5 bases, J shed 5 bases, and the junction held 8 bases outside the gene matches. CDR3: CASSIGAGVHEQYF. In DNA form, the CDR3 reads TGTGCCAGCAGTATTGGAGCGGGAGTCCACGAGCAGTACTTC.

This chain connects TRBV27 to TRBJ2-5; D may be TRBD1 or TRBD2 (6 bases each). V dropped 2 bases and J dropped 3 bases, with 28 bases sitting between them. Looked up from germline, CDR1 is MNHEY and CDR2 is SMNVEV (reference sequence). The CDR3 length is 20 residues. The CDR3 region is CASSLRAPQGEGRWEETQYF. The CDR3 coding sequence is TGTGCCAGCAGTTTACGGGCCCCACAGGGCGAAGGGAGGTGGGAAGAGACCCAGTACTTC.

The V and J genes are TRBV19 and TRBJ2-7, with TRBD2 matching 7 bases. V trimming: 4 bases; J trimming: 3 bases; junction bases outside the gene matches: 6. Looked up from germline, CDR1 is LNHDA and CDR2 is SQIVND (reference sequence). The length of the CDR3 is 14 residues. CDR3 sequence (DNA): TGTGCCAGTAGTACGAGCGGGGAAAGCTACGAGCAGTACTTC. The encoded protein is CASSTSGESYEQYF.

The chain couples TRBV6-5 to TRBJ2-7; D uncertain. The CDR3 is 14 residues long. Trimming took 8 bases from V and 0 from J, leaving 14 bases between them. Germline-derived CDR1 and CDR2 are MNHEY and SVGAGI. CDR3: CASYPAWGSYEQYF. For the CDR3, the DNA is TGTGCCAGCTACCCCGCATGGGGCTCCTACGAGCAGTACTTC.

This chain links TRBV19 with TRBJ2-7; 9 nucleotides match TRBD2. Looked up from germline, CDR1 is LNHDA and CDR2 is SQIVND (reference sequence). The junction had 6 bases not matched to a gene; V was cut back by 7 bases and J by 2 bases. This CDR3 region has 14 residues. This CDR3 is CASISTSGPYEQYF. The CDR3 nucleotides are TGTGCCAGTATTTCGACTAGCGGACCCTACGAGCAGTACTTC.

V gene TRBV27 combines with J gene TRBJ2-2; TRBD2 matches 7 bases. The CDR3 has 16 residues. CDR1 and CDR2 (germline): MNHEY, SMNVEV (reference sequence). The junction had 15 bases not matched to a gene; V was cut back by 9 bases and J by 5 bases. CDR3 nucleotide sequence: TGTGCCAGTTTGGATGTGCGGGAGAGTGGGACCGGGGAGCTGTTTTTT. Protein sequence: CASLDVRESGTGELFF.

V gene TRBV28 combines with J gene TRBJ2-5; weak D call: TRBD1 (5 bases). CDR1 and CDR2 (germline): MDHEN, SYDVKM. V lost 5 bases, J lost 5 bases, and 12 bases lay in between. This CDR3 spans 13 amino acids. CDR3 residues: CASSLRVWETQYF. For the CDR3, the DNA is TGTGCCAGCAGTCTCAGGGTGTGGGAGACCCAGTACTTC.

The chain employs TRBV28 and TRBJ1-2; unclear D gene. The CDR3 spans 14 residues. Trimming left V 4 bases short and J 4 bases short, with 13 bases between. Germline CDR1 MDHEN, CDR2 SYDVKM. As DNA, the CDR3 is TGTGCCAGCAGTTCCGCCGGGAGCCTCTATGGCTACACCTTC. It translates to CASSSAGSLYGYTF.